The 29 T cell receptor beta chains listed next were all sequenced from one sample in a study of CD8+ T cells in alopecia areata. Treatment defined: oral pan-JAK inhibitor, 5-10 mg twice daily. RNA extraction was followed by reverse transcription into cDNA, which acted as the sequencing template. Sequenced by immunoSEQ multiplex PCR; TCRdb stores in-frame clones only, minus some. Of 200,000 or so clones in the sample, about 62% were seen once. The input for sequencing was CD4+ T cells sorted from blood, taken at week 24, from a patient treated with tofacitinib. The receptor set was obtained from a human donor with alopecia areata.

The chain has TRBV4-1 and TRBJ2-2, with TRBD2 as a possible D gene (5 bases). Germline V gene data show CDR1 as MGHRA and CDR2 as YSYEKL. V dropped 5 bases and J dropped 0 bases, with 16 bases sitting between them. The CDR3 totals 17 residues. This CDR3 reads CASSIGGQAANTGELFF. Written as DNA, the CDR3 is TGCGCCAGCAGCATAGGAGGCCAGGCAGCGAACACCGGGGAGCTGTTTTTT.

This clone was found a few times. V is TRBV30 and J is TRBJ2-7; 11 nucleotides match TRBD2. The V and J ends lost 2 bases and 3 bases, in that order; junction bases with no gene match: 9. The CDR3 extends over 16 amino acids. CDR1 and CDR2 (germline): GTSNPN, SVGIG (reference sequence). Here the CDR3 DNA reads TGTGCCTGGAGTCCAACGCTGACTAGCGGGATCTACGAGCAGTACTTC. Translating it yields CAWSPTLTSGIYEQYF.

This clone was counted only a few times. This chain links TRBV6-6 with TRBJ2-2; 8 bases align to TRBD1. V trimming: 7 bases; J trimming: 6 bases; junction bases outside the gene matches: 7. CDR3 length: 14 amino acids. From germline, CDR1 is MNHNY and CDR2 SVGAGI (reference sequence). The CDR3 sequence: CASTRTGQSGELFF. The CDR3 bases are TGTGCCAGCACGAGGACAGGGCAGTCCGGGGAGCTGTTTTTT.

The chain couples TRBV4-3 to TRBJ1-1; no definite D call. The germline V gene encodes CDR1 LGHNA and CDR2 YSLEER. The length of the CDR3 is 12 residues. V was trimmed by 1 base and J by 11 bases, leaving 11 bases between them. CDR3 sequence (DNA): TGCGCCAGCAGCCAAGCCGGACTGGCGGCTTTCTTT. Protein product: CASSQAGLAAFF.

The rearrangement uses TRBV21-1 and TRBJ2-7. TRBV21-1 is annotated as a pseudogene. The CDR3 loop spans 10 amino acids. The CDR3, as DNA: TGTGCCAGCAGTTGCAGGGACCTCGTATTC. It translates to CASSCRDLVF.

The rearrangement joins TRBV4-1 to TRBJ2-7, with D perhaps matching TRBD2 (6 bases). The CDR3 extends over 15 amino acids. The germline V gene has CDR1 MGHRA and CDR2 YSYEKL. V was pared by 0 bases and J by 4 bases, with 13 bases between. In nucleotides, the CDR3 is TGCGCCAGCAGCCAAGACTGGCCGGGAGATTACGAGCAGTACTTC. This encodes CASSQDWPGDYEQYF.

J is TRBJ1-5 and V is TRBV7-2; D unresolved. Germline lookup yields CDR1 SGHTA and CDR2 FQGNSA. The ends were cut back, 3 bases at V and 10 bases at J, with 7 bases in the middle. This CDR3 region has 11 residues. Here the CDR3 DNA reads TGTGCCAGCAGCTTCGGCCGACCCCAGCATTTT. It is translated as CASSFGRPQHF.

The gene calls are TRBV30 and TRBJ2-5; D is possibly TRBD2 (6 bases). The V and J ends lost 7 bases and 5 bases respectively, with 17 bases between them. In germline, CDR1 is GTSNPN, CDR2 SVGIG (reference sequence). The CDR3 has 13 residues. This chain's CDR3 is CASDSTSLETQYF. CDR3 nucleotides: TGTGCCTCAGACTCCACTAGCCTCGAGACCCAGTACTTC.

This clone has only a few counts. This chain uses TRBV5-1 with TRBJ2-7; TRBD1 matches 9 bases. The CDR3 extends over 16 amino acids. The J segment lost 6 bases and the V segment lost 4 bases, leaving 14 bases of the junction unmatched. CDR1 is SGHRS and CDR2 is YFSETQ in the germline V gene. The CDR3 loop reads CASSTFSGQGVGEQYF. Written as DNA, the CDR3 is TGCGCCAGCAGCACATTCTCGGGACAGGGTGTTGGCGAGCAGTACTTC.

This clone was observed a handful of times. V and J are TRBV4-3 and TRBJ2-2, with no clear D. V dropped 8 bases and J dropped 6 bases, with 13 bases sitting between them. Germline CDR1 reads LGHNA; CDR2 reads YSLEER. This CDR3 comprises 13 residues. Written as DNA, the CDR3 is TGCGCCAGCGGCGCGTTGAGTGCCGGGGAGCTGTTTTTT. Translated, it gives CASGALSAGELFF.

CDR3 sequence: CASSAHPSGGSTDTQYF. For the CDR3, the DNA is TGTGCCAGCAGCGCCCACCCTAGCGGGGGAAGCACAGATACGCAGTATTTT. The genes are TRBV7-9 and TRBJ2-3, with 10 bases lining up with TRBD2. The CDR3 contains 17 residues. Germline CDR1 reads SEHNR; CDR2 reads FQNEAQ (reference sequence). Losses at the gene ends were 5 bases for V and 0 bases for J; bases not matched to a gene: 8. The variable domain in full, completed from reference TRBV7-9 and TRBJ2-3, reads DTGVSQNPRHKITKRGQNVTFRCDPISEHNRLYWYRQTLGQGPEFLTYFQNEAQLEKSRLLSDRFSAERPKGSFSTLEIQRTEQGDSAMYLCASSAHPSGGSTDTQYFGPGTRLTVL.

J is TRBJ2-7 and V is TRBV30; maybe TRBD1 (6 bases). V dropped 1 base and J dropped 3 bases, with 13 bases sitting between them. CDR3 length: 14 amino acids. CDR1 and CDR2 (germline): GTSNPN, SVGIG (reference sequence). This chain's CDR3 is CAWSAKRQVYEQYF. CDR3 DNA sequence: TGTGCCTGGAGTGCAAAAAGACAGGTCTACGAGCAGTACTTC.

This clone was recorded once. The V gene is TRBV30, the J gene TRBJ1-2, with D possibly matching TRBD1 (5 bases). The V gene lost 4 bases and the J gene lost 3 bases, with 12 bases spanning the gap. The CDR3 is 13 residues long. Germline V CDR1 and CDR2: GTSNPN, SVGIG (reference sequence). CDR3: CAWNPGRDYGYTF. CDR3 nucleotide sequence: TGTGCCTGGAATCCGGGACGGGACTATGGCTACACCTTC.

The CDR3 spells CASASPGEQYF. The CDR3, as DNA: TGCGCCAGCGCATCACCAGGGGAACAGTACTTC. This rearrangement joins TRBV23-1 to TRBJ2-4; tentative D call: TRBD1 (6 bases). TRBV23-1 is assigned to the ORF class and has an uncertain function. This CDR3 has 11 amino acids. Deletions cut 8 bases from V and 13 bases from J, with 15 bases between.

This rearrangement joins TRBV5-1 to TRBJ2-5; D is ambiguous. The CDR3 length is 13 residues. The germline gives CDR1 SGHRS, CDR2 YFSETQ. The ends were cut back, 4 bases at V and 4 bases at J, with 11 bases in the middle. As DNA, the CDR3 is TGCGCCAGCAGCGACGAAGTTGCAGAGACCCAGTACTTC. Protein sequence: CASSDEVAETQYF.

The J gene is TRBJ2-7, the V gene TRBV5-1, with D possibly being TRBD1 (6 bases). Germline values: CDR1 SGHRS, CDR2 YFSETQ. V lost 7 bases to trimming and J lost 7 bases, with 18 bases between them. There are 13 residues in the CDR3. The CDR3 sequence is CASHNPTGREQYF. CDR3 in DNA: TGCGCCAGCCATAATCCTACAGGGCGAGAGCAGTACTTC.

This clone was seen a single time. The chain combines TRBV20-1 with TRBJ1-2; TRBD1 might be the D (5 bases). The CDR3 length is 10 residues. Germline CDR1 reads DFQATT; CDR2 reads SNEGSKA (reference sequence). V was trimmed by 6 bases and J by 6 bases, leaving 8 bases between them. In DNA form, the CDR3 reads TGCAGTGCCAGGGCCAATGGCTACACCTTC. Its protein product is CSARANGYTF.

This clone was observed many times. The chain uses TRBV19 and TRBJ2-7; 12 nucleotides align to TRBD2. The CDR3 totals 16 residues. Looked up from germline, CDR1 is LNHDA and CDR2 is SQIVND (reference sequence). With 4 bases clipped from V and 2 bases from J, the junction kept 6 bases outside the gene matches. The CDR3 nucleotides are TGTGCCAGTAGTAGCCGGACTAGCGGGGCTACCTACGAGCAGTACTTC. Amino acids: CASSSRTSGATYEQYF.

The chain carries TRBV15 and TRBJ2-2; D not resolved. V dropped 4 bases and J dropped 1 base, with 7 bases sitting between them. The germline CDR1 and CDR2 sequences are LNHNV and YYDKDF (reference sequence). CDR3 length equals 14 residues. The CDR3 here is CATSIAENTGELFF. In DNA, the CDR3 is TGTGCCACCAGCATTGCAGAGAACACCGGGGAGCTGTTTTTT.

The CDR3 nucleotides read TGTGCCAGCAGCTTAGTTGGGGGACACCCCTCTGGGGCCAACGTCCTGACTTTC. Encoded protein: CASSLVGGHPSGANVLTF. The chain carries TRBV7-9 and TRBJ2-6; D is possibly TRBD1 (6 bases). V lost 1 base to trimming and J lost 0 bases, with 13 bases between them. Looked up from germline, CDR1 is SEHNR and CDR2 is FQNEAQ (reference sequence). The CDR3 is 18 residues long.

The V call is TRBV5-4, the J call TRBJ1-5; D is perhaps TRBD1 (6 bases). CDR1 and CDR2 from the germline V gene are SGHNT and YYREEE (reference sequence). The CDR3 has 15 residues. Trimming shortened V by 0 bases and J by 2 bases, and 9 bases separated the two germline ends. The CDR3 DNA reads TGTGCCAGCAGCTTGGACGGGGGGCGCAATCAGCCCCAGCATTTT. This translates into CASSLDGGRNQPQHF.

As regards this clone: Other DNA variants within this sample encode the same CDR3. The rearrangement links TRBV18 to TRBJ2-5; D possibly uses TRBD1 or TRBD2 (5 bases each). Germline assignment: CDR1 KGHSH and CDR2 LQKENI. The CDR3 is 13 amino acids. The V end was cut by 6 bases, the J end by 4 bases, with 12 bases between. For the CDR3, the DNA is TGTGCCAGCTCCCGAGGGCAGGGAGAGACCCAGTACTTC. Translation: CASSRGQGETQYF.

The V call is TRBV29-1, the J call TRBJ2-1; D is possibly TRBD1 (5 bases). V was shortened by 4 bases and J by 6 bases, with 16 bases between the two germline ends. The CDR3 is 14 amino acids. Germline V gene sequence: CDR1 SQVTM, CDR2 ANQGSEA. CDR3 in DNA: TGCAGCGTTGGGATAACAACAGGAAGCAATGAGCAGTTCTTC. It encodes CSVGITTGSNEQFF.

The genes are TRBV4-2 and TRBJ1-2; no reliable D call. The CDR3 has 15 amino acids. The germline gives CDR1 LGHNA, CDR2 YNFKEQ. Trimming shortened V by 4 bases and J by 8 bases, and 20 bases separated the two germline ends. CDR3 region: CASSLPRTSTTGYTF. CDR3 DNA sequence: TGTGCCAGCAGCCTCCCGCGGACCTCCACGACGGGCTACACCTTC.

This clone showed up just a few times. The gene calls are TRBV2 and TRBJ1-1; tentatively, D is TRBD1 (5 bases). Between the trimmed V and J ends, which lost 2 bases and 1 base, there was a span of 11 bases. This CDR3 is 15 amino acids long. CDR1 SNHLY and CDR2 FYNNEI come from the germline V gene. The CDR3 loop reads CASSESGTGNTEAFF. DNA of the CDR3: TGTGCCAGCAGTGAATCGGGGACTGGGAACACTGAAGCTTTCTTT.

The V gene is TRBV30, the J gene TRBJ2-6; D is uncertain. V shed 0 bases and J shed 0 bases, with 6 bases lying between them. The CDR3 is 15 residues long. Germline V CDR1 and CDR2: GTSNPN, SVGIG (reference sequence). CDR3 bases: TGTGCCTGGAGTGTATCGGCCTCTGGGGCCAACGTCCTGACTTTC. It translates to CAWSVSASGANVLTF. Using reference TRBV30 and TRBJ2-6 for the parts outside the CDR3, the full variable domain is SQTIHQWPATLVQPVGSPLSLECTVEGTSNPNLYWYRQAAGRGLQLLFYSVGIGQISSEVPQNLSASRPQDRQFILSSKKLLLSDSGFYLCAWSVSASGANVLTFGAGSRLTVL.

This clone was seen a single time. J is TRBJ1-2 and V is TRBV29-1; possible D gene TRBD1, 5 bases. Trimming took 7 bases from V and 4 from J, leaving 13 bases between them. CDR3 length: 12 residues. Looked up from germline, CDR1 is SQVTM and CDR2 is ANQGSEA. CDR3 nucleotides: TGCAGCGCTACCCCCGACAGCTATGGCTACACCTTC. Its translation: CSATPDSYGYTF.

This clone occurred a few times. V usage is TRBV7-2 and J usage is TRBJ2-2, with a tentative D call TRBD2 (5 bases). This CDR3 has 14 amino acids. CDR1 is SGHTA, CDR2 FQGNSA, per germline. Trimming took 3 bases from V and 2 from J, leaving 7 bases between them. The CDR3 region is CASSFRTNTGELFF. In DNA, the CDR3 is TGTGCCAGCAGCTTTCGGACTAACACCGGGGAGCTGTTTTTT. Complete variable domain (other parts from reference TRBV7-2 and TRBJ2-2): GAGVSQSPSNKVTEKGKDVELRCDPISGHTALYWYRQSLGQGLEFLIYFQGNSAPDKSGLPSDRFSAERTGGSVSTLTIQRTQQEDSAVYLCASSFRTNTGELFFGEGSRLTVL.

The rearrangement links TRBV13 to TRBJ1-1; perhaps TRBD1 as D (6 bases). The ends were cut back, 6 bases at V and 6 bases at J, with 17 bases in the middle. CDR1 and CDR2 from the germline V gene are PRHDT and FYEKMQ (reference sequence). There are 14 residues in the CDR3. CDR3 loop: CASRHTTGASEAFF. For the CDR3, the DNA is TGTGCCAGCAGACATACGACAGGAGCGTCTGAAGCTTTCTTT.